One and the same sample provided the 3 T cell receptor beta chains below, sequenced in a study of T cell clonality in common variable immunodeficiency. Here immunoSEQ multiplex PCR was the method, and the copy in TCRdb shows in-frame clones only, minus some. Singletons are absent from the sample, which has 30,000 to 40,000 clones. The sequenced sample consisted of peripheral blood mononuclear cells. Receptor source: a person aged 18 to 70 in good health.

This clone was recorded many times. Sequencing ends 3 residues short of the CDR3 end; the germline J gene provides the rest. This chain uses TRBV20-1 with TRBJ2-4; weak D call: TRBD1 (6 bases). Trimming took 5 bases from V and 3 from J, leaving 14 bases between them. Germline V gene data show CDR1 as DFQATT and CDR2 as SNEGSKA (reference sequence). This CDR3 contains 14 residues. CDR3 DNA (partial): TGCAGTGCTGCCCTACAGGGACGCAAAAACATT. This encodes CSAALQGRKNI. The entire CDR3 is CSAALQGRKNIQYF.

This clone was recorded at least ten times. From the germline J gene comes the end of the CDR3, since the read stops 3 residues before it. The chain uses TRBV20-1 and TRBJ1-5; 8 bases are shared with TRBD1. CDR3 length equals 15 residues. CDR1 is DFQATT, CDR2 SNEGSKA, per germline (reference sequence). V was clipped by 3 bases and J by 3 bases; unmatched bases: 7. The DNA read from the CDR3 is TGCAGTGCTAGCAAAGGGACAGGACTCAATCAGCCC. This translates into CSASKGTGLNQP. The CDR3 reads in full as CSASKGTGLNQPQHF.

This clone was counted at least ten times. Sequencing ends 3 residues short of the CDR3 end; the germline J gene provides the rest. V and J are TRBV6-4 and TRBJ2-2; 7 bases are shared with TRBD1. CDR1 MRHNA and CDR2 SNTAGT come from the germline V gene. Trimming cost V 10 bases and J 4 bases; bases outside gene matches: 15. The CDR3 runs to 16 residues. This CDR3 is CATREQGWTGTGELFF. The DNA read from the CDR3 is TGTGCCACCCGGGAACAGGGGTGGACAGGCACCGGGGAG.